This T cell receptor beta chain was recovered during a study of OX40 agonist ivuxolimab in advanced cancers. Regarding the complete study: The costimulatory receptor OX40 (CD134) was targeted by ivuxolimab, a fully human IgG2 agonistic monoclonal antibody. In the dose-escalation cohort, around four fifths of patients were male, and the mean age was roughly 60 years, with a range of about 23 to 90. The monotherapy dose-escalation portion (N = 52 patients) of the phase I ivuxolimab trial is reported in the paper. The point of sequencing TCRbeta in the periphery was to test whether ivuxolimab changed TCR sequence diversity and drove clonal T-cell expansion. Partial responses occurred in three dose-escalation patients: two with cutaneous melanoma and one with hepatocellular carcinoma. Patients were allowed to have had prior anti-PD-1, anti-PD-L1 or anti-CTLA-4 therapy, and approximately 43% of the dose-escalation patients had previously received checkpoint inhibitors. Intravenous ivuxolimab was administered to patients every 2 weeks at six dose levels: 0.01, 0.1, 0.3, 1.5, 3 and 10 mg/kg. Among the 50 to 55 dose-escalation patients, some 19 had hepatocellular carcinoma, 15 or so melanoma, 9 renal cell carcinoma and 9 head and neck cancer.

This clone was counted once. Its target antigen remains unknown. Per-base quality was not reported, and no clone a single base away is much larger than it. For sequencing of the TCRbeta CDR3 region, genomic DNA was extracted from the sorted cells. The immunoSEQ Assay was used for sequencing of TCRbeta CDR3 regions. In its TCRdb copy, this immuneACCESS table keeps in-frame sequences only and misses some clones. Where compared with another copy, unresolved V genes explain less than half of these, and the others have no known cause. The sample yields roughly 43,000 clones; roughly nine tenths were counted once. Jointly, the top ten make up just under 5% of the sample. Points the paper makes about the study in general: Low levels of normalized T-cell clonal expansion were also seen in some nonresponding patients. In the 0.1-3.0 mg/kg groups, partial responders were among the patients with the lowest normalized peripheral clonal expansion, particularly in CD8+ T cells. The antigen specificity of the peripheral T cells that underwent clonal expansion was not determined. At doses from 0.1 to 3.0 mg/kg, clonal expansion was seen in both CD4+ and CD8+ blood T cells between baseline and week 6. After ivuxolimab, expanded clones were on average more numerous among CD8+ T cells than among CD4+ T cells.

As encoded in the germline V gene, CDR1 is MNHEY while CDR2 is SVGAGI. At the junction V is shortened by 0 bases and J by 1 base, with 9 bases in between. The CDR3, cysteine through phenylalanine, is 16 amino acids long. Only CDR3 DNA remains: 48 bases, in frame from the first base. The trial excluded patients who had a history of autoimmune disease or were on systemic immunosuppression. Peripheral blood for TCR sequencing was collected from all dose cohorts at baseline, on cycle 4 day 1, and on cycle 7 day 1. The samples were taken from a phase I, first-in-human, multicenter, open-label dose-escalation trial of ivuxolimab. Adults with locally advanced or metastatic melanoma, renal cell, hepatocellular, or head and neck squamous cell carcinoma were enrolled in the trial. Before TCR sequencing, CD4+ T cells and CD8+ T cells from peripheral blood were sorted into separate populations.

The chain is made from TRBV6-5 and TRBJ2-2; the D segment cannot be called with confidence. Sequenced here: CD4+ or CD8+ T cells sorted from blood, sampled in a trial of the OX40 agonist ivuxolimab. The receptor comes from an adult with an advanced solid tumor such as melanoma, head and neck, liver or kidney cancer. The CDR3 reads as follows: CASSYSIGVNTGELFF. The bases read TGTGCCAGCAGTTACTCGATCGGCGTGAACACCGGGGAGCTGTTTTTT.